A selection of T cell receptor beta chains follows, all from one sample in a study of shared clonotypes between healthy human individuals. Sequencing used immunoSEQ multiplex PCR; TCRdb keeps in-frame clones, though not all of them. The sample records fewer than 3 million clones, about nine tenths being singletons. Specimen: naive CD4+ T cells from PBMCs. These receptors were taken from a man aged 18 to 29 in good health. Some clones in this sample may be carry-over from other donors' samples. CDR3s include the opening cysteine and the closing phenylalanine or tryptophan. The order of the fields is J gene, V gene, D gene, clone size, CDR3 protein, CDR3 DNA. D genes are given only for firm matches. Rows may omit the clone size; those that give it use once, few, many or a size class.

j_call: TRBJ1-4; v_call: TRBV10-3; d_call: .; clone_size: .; cdr3_aa: CAISSTAEKLFF; cdr3_nt: TGTGCCATCAGTTCGACAGCCGAAAAACTGTTTTTT
j_call: TRBJ1-4; v_call: TRBV18; d_call: TRBD1; clone_size: .; cdr3_aa: CASSPQTGGSEKLFF; cdr3_nt: TGTGCCAGCTCACCACAGACAGGGGGGAGTGAAAAACTGTTTTTT
j_call: TRBJ2-1; v_call: TRBV2; d_call: .; clone_size: .; cdr3_aa: CASSFGWGYNEQFF; cdr3_nt: TGTGCCAGCAGCTTTGGCTGGGGTTACAATGAGCAGTTCTTC
j_call: TRBJ1-1; v_call: TRBV6-5; d_call: .; clone_size: .; cdr3_aa: CASSYDDKKAFF; cdr3_nt: TGTGCCAGCAGTTACGACGACAAGAAAGCTTTCTTT
j_call: TRBJ1-3; v_call: TRBV30; d_call: TRBD1; clone_size: .; cdr3_aa: CAWRTGTGWNTIYF; cdr3_nt: TGTGCCTGGAGGACCGGGACAGGGTGGAACACCATATATTTT
j_call: TRBJ1-2; v_call: TRBV6-5; d_call: .; clone_size: .; cdr3_aa: CASSAQGPGGYTF; cdr3_nt: TGTGCCAGCAGTGCACAGGGCCCGGGTGGCTACACCTTC
j_call: TRBJ2-3; v_call: TRBV5-4; d_call: TRBD2; clone_size: .; cdr3_aa: CASRGAGVTTDTQYF; cdr3_nt: TGTGCCAGCCGGGGAGCGGGAGTAACGACAGATACGCAGTATTTT
j_call: TRBJ1-1; v_call: TRBV7-3; d_call: .; clone_size: .; cdr3_aa: CASSPTGSNTEAFF; cdr3_nt: TGTGCCAGCAGCCCGACAGGATCGAACACTGAAGCTTTCTTT
j_call: TRBJ1-4; v_call: TRBV11-2; d_call: TRBD1; clone_size: .; cdr3_aa: CASSRTGRAEKLFF; cdr3_nt: TGTGCCAGCAGCAGGACAGGGAGGGCTGAAAAACTGTTTTTT
j_call: TRBJ1-5; v_call: TRBV2; d_call: .; clone_size: few; cdr3_aa: CASSEKAEYQPQHF; cdr3_nt: TGTGCCAGCAGTGAAAAGGCGGAATATCAGCCCCAGCATTTT
j_call: TRBJ2-7; v_call: TRBV7-8; d_call: .; clone_size: few; cdr3_aa: CASSPSQYF; cdr3_nt: TGTGCCAGCAGCCCCAGCCAGTACTTC
j_call: TRBJ1-2; v_call: TRBV7-2; d_call: .; clone_size: .; cdr3_aa: CASSLLGVNGYTF; cdr3_nt: TGTGCCAGCAGCTTATTAGGGGTGAACGGCTACACCTTC
j_call: TRBJ2-7; v_call: TRBV19; d_call: TRBD2; clone_size: .; cdr3_aa: CASSISGLAGVYYEQYF; cdr3_nt: TGTGCCAGTAGTATCTCTGGGCTAGCGGGAGTTTACTACGAGCAGTACTTC
j_call: TRBJ2-7; v_call: TRBV5-4; d_call: TRBD2; clone_size: .; cdr3_aa: CASSPTGTSEYEQYF; cdr3_nt: TGTGCCAGCAGCCCAACAGGGACTAGCGAATACGAGCAGTACTTC
j_call: TRBJ1-4; v_call: TRBV21-1; d_call: .; clone_size: .; cdr3_aa: CASSKDAGLWEKLFF; cdr3_nt: TGTGCCAGCAGCAAAGACGCAGGTCTATGGGAAAAACTGTTTTTT
j_call: TRBJ1-1; v_call: TRBV19; d_call: .; clone_size: .; cdr3_aa: CASRPEGNTEAFF; cdr3_nt: TGTGCCAGCCGACCTGAGGGGAACACTGAAGCTTTCTTT
j_call: TRBJ2-5; v_call: TRBV4-3; d_call: TRBD2; clone_size: .; cdr3_aa: CASSLGLVPPETQYF; cdr3_nt: TGCGCCAGCAGCCTGGGACTAGTACCCCCCGAGACCCAGTACTTC
j_call: TRBJ2-1; v_call: TRBV18; d_call: .; clone_size: once; cdr3_aa: CASSPPGRNNEQFF; cdr3_nt: TGTGCCAGCTCACCACCGGGCAGGAACAATGAGCAGTTCTTC
j_call: TRBJ2-5; v_call: TRBV7-2; d_call: TRBD1; clone_size: .; cdr3_aa: CASSLEGAKETQYF; cdr3_nt: TGTGCCAGCAGCTTAGAGGGGGCAAAGGAGACCCAGTACTTC
j_call: TRBJ1-2; v_call: TRBV5-5; d_call: TRBD1; clone_size: once; cdr3_aa: CASSTPGQGKGYTF; cdr3_nt: TGTGCCAGCAGCACTCCGGGACAGGGTAAAGGCTACACCTTC
j_call: TRBJ2-1; v_call: TRBV7-2; d_call: .; clone_size: .; cdr3_aa: CASSSALVRYNEQFF; cdr3_nt: TGTGCCAGCAGCTCCGCTTTAGTACGCTACAATGAGCAGTTCTTC
j_call: TRBJ1-4; v_call: TRBV13; d_call: .; clone_size: .; cdr3_aa: CASSPGRATNEKLFF; cdr3_nt: TGTGCCAGCAGCCCCGGACGGGCAACTAATGAAAAACTGTTTTTT
j_call: TRBJ2-1; v_call: TRBV19; d_call: TRBD2; clone_size: once; cdr3_aa: CASSSGTSGRGPYNEQFF; cdr3_nt: TGTGCCAGTAGTAGCGGGACTAGCGGGAGGGGACCCTACAATGAGCAGTTCTTC
j_call: TRBJ2-5; v_call: TRBV5-1; d_call: TRBD1; clone_size: .; cdr3_aa: CASSPTGEETQYF; cdr3_nt: TGCGCCAGCAGCCCGACAGGGGAAGAGACCCAGTACTTC
j_call: TRBJ2-7; v_call: TRBV19; d_call: .; clone_size: .; cdr3_aa: CASSTTWGPYEQYF; cdr3_nt: TGTGCCAGTAGCACCACGTGGGGTCCCTACGAGCAGTACTTC
j_call: TRBJ2-1; v_call: TRBV19; d_call: .; clone_size: .; cdr3_aa: CASSFAHSSYNEQFF; cdr3_nt: TGTGCCAGTAGTTTCGCGCATAGCTCCTACAATGAGCAGTTCTTC
j_call: TRBJ2-7; v_call: TRBV6-1; d_call: TRBD2; clone_size: .; cdr3_aa: CATGPGGGRVYEQYF; cdr3_nt: TGTGCCACAGGGCCCGGCGGGGGGAGGGTTTACGAGCAGTACTTC
j_call: TRBJ2-1; v_call: TRBV28; d_call: TRBD2; clone_size: .; cdr3_aa: CASSLAGGPANEQFF; cdr3_nt: TGTGCCAGCAGTCTAGCGGGAGGGCCAGCAAATGAGCAGTTCTTC
j_call: TRBJ1-5; v_call: TRBV5-4; d_call: .; clone_size: .; cdr3_aa: CASRSAMGGGNQPQHF; cdr3_nt: TGTGCCAGCAGATCCGCGATGGGGGGGGGCAATCAGCCCCAGCATTTT
j_call: TRBJ1-5; v_call: TRBV7-2; d_call: .; clone_size: .; cdr3_aa: CASSLRVGQPQHF; cdr3_nt: TGTGCCAGCAGCTTGCGGGTGGGTCAGCCCCAGCATTTT
j_call: TRBJ2-3; v_call: TRBV7-2; d_call: TRBD2; clone_size: .; cdr3_aa: CASSRAAGGTDTQYF; cdr3_nt: TGTGCCAGCAGCCGAGCTGCGGGGGGCACAGATACGCAGTATTTT
j_call: TRBJ2-7; v_call: TRBV2; d_call: TRBD2; clone_size: once; cdr3_aa: CASRDLAGAYEQYF; cdr3_nt: TGTGCCAGCAGGGACCTAGCGGGGGCCTACGAGCAGTACTTC
j_call: TRBJ2-1; v_call: TRBV14; d_call: .; clone_size: .; cdr3_aa: CASSHLRRGEQLTYNEQFF; cdr3_nt: TGTGCCAGCAGCCACCTGAGGAGGGGGGAACAGCTTACCTACAATGAGCAGTTCTTC
j_call: TRBJ1-1; v_call: TRBV7-2; d_call: .; clone_size: .; cdr3_aa: CASGVRGPREAFF; cdr3_nt: TGTGCCTCCGGGGTTCGGGGGCCCCGGGAAGCTTTCTTT
j_call: TRBJ1-5; v_call: TRBV10-3; d_call: .; clone_size: .; cdr3_aa: CAISDGTLYSNQPQHF; cdr3_nt: TGTGCCATCAGTGATGGGACCCTGTATAGCAATCAGCCCCAGCATTTT
j_call: TRBJ2-7; v_call: TRBV28; d_call: .; clone_size: .; cdr3_aa: CASSLSGLPYEQYF; cdr3_nt: TGTGCCAGCAGTTTATCGGGACTTCCCTACGAGCAGTACTTC
j_call: TRBJ1-2; v_call: TRBV29-1; d_call: .; clone_size: .; cdr3_aa: CSVYTSFYYGYTF; cdr3_nt: TGCAGCGTATATACCTCGTTCTACTATGGCTACACCTTC
j_call: TRBJ2-7; v_call: TRBV7-2; d_call: TRBD2; clone_size: .; cdr3_aa: CASSNSAGGPSYEQYF; cdr3_nt: TGTGCCAGCAGCAACTCGGCGGGAGGTCCGTCCTACGAGCAGTACTTC
j_call: TRBJ1-5; v_call: TRBV19; d_call: .; clone_size: .; cdr3_aa: CASSILRNQPQHF; cdr3_nt: TGTGCCAGTAGTATTCTTAGGAATCAGCCCCAGCATTTT
j_call: TRBJ2-5; v_call: TRBV7-3; d_call: .; clone_size: .; cdr3_aa: CASSLKGRKETQYF; cdr3_nt: TGTGCCAGCAGCTTAAAGGGCAGAAAAGAGACCCAGTACTTC
j_call: TRBJ1-4; v_call: TRBV2; d_call: .; clone_size: .; cdr3_aa: CASRETGGLFF; cdr3_nt: TGTGCCAGCAGGGAGACAGGTGGACTGTTTTTT
j_call: TRBJ2-3; v_call: TRBV4-1; d_call: .; clone_size: .; cdr3_aa: CASSLRTGSTDTQYF; cdr3_nt: TGCGCCAGCAGCCTACGGACCGGGAGCACAGATACGCAGTATTTT
j_call: TRBJ2-3; v_call: TRBV2; d_call: .; clone_size: .; cdr3_aa: CASSERGRADTQYF; cdr3_nt: TGTGCCAGCAGTGAAAGGGGGAGGGCCGATACGCAGTATTTT
j_call: TRBJ2-7; v_call: TRBV28; d_call: .; clone_size: .; cdr3_aa: CASSLGVAQASDKSYEQYF; cdr3_nt: TGTGCCAGCAGTTTAGGGGTGGCCCAAGCTTCCGACAAATCCTACGAGCAGTACTTC
j_call: TRBJ1-2; v_call: TRBV7-6; d_call: TRBD1; clone_size: .; cdr3_aa: CASSSRQGNYGYTF; cdr3_nt: TGTGCCAGCAGCTCCAGACAGGGAAACTATGGCTACACCTTC
j_call: TRBJ2-5; v_call: TRBV28; d_call: .; clone_size: .; cdr3_aa: CASRGGLSDPGEYF; cdr3_nt: TGTGCCAGCAGGGGCGGCCTCTCGGACCCGGGGGAGTACTTC
j_call: TRBJ2-3; v_call: TRBV28; d_call: .; clone_size: .; cdr3_aa: CASSFPRGGTDTQYF; cdr3_nt: TGTGCCAGCAGTTTCCCGAGGGGAGGCACAGATACGCAGTATTTT
j_call: TRBJ2-7; v_call: TRBV5-1; d_call: TRBD1; clone_size: few; cdr3_aa: CASSLGQGDEQYF; cdr3_nt: TGCGCCAGCAGCTTGGGACAGGGAGACGAGCAGTACTTC
j_call: TRBJ1-5; v_call: TRBV5-1; d_call: .; clone_size: .; cdr3_aa: CASSLGQSNQPQHF; cdr3_nt: TGCGCCAGCAGCTTGGGGCAGAGCAATCAGCCCCAGCATTTT
j_call: TRBJ2-4; v_call: TRBV27; d_call: .; clone_size: .; cdr3_aa: CASSFGGTKNIQYF; cdr3_nt: TGTGCCAGCAGTTTCGGGGGGACAAAGAACATTCAGTACTTC
j_call: TRBJ2-7; v_call: TRBV28; d_call: TRBD2; clone_size: .; cdr3_aa: CASSSGTIHEQYF; cdr3_nt: TGTGCCAGCAGTTCCGGGACTATCCACGAGCAGTACTTC
j_call: TRBJ1-1; v_call: TRBV18; d_call: .; clone_size: .; cdr3_aa: CASSSDSNTEAFF; cdr3_nt: TGTGCCAGCTCCTCGGACAGCAACACTGAAGCTTTCTTT
j_call: TRBJ2-7; v_call: TRBV5-5; d_call: .; clone_size: .; cdr3_aa: CASSLAGVNSYEQYF; cdr3_nt: TGTGCCAGCAGCTTGGCGGGAGTAAACTCCTACGAGCAGTACTTC